One sample yielded the 18 T cell receptor beta chains listed below, sequenced in a study of blood T cell repertoires in COVID-19. The data were produced by immunoSEQ multiplex PCR, yet TCRdb's version contains in-frame clones alone and is incomplete. The data show some 340,000 clones, 90% seen once. The sequencing sample was made of PBMCs or T cells enriched from blood (not recorded which). The receptors here all came from a woman younger than 45 who had been exposed to COVID-19.

The chain uses TRBV7-6 and TRBJ1-2; D unresolved. V lost 5 bases and J 7 bases, leaving 14 bases between the germline ends. The CDR3 spans 13 residues. Germline V gene sequence: CDR1 SGHVS, CDR2 FNYEAQ. The CDR3 coding sequence is TGTGCCAGCAGCAATCAACAACCGGGTGGCTACACCTTC. Translated, it gives CASSNQQPGGYTF.

J is TRBJ1-6 and V is TRBV6-5; tentatively, D is TRBD1 (6 bases). The CDR3 spans 15 residues. V was trimmed by 6 bases and J by 3 bases, leaving 12 bases between them. Germline V lookup: CDR1 MNHEY, CDR2 SVGAGI. CDR3 protein: CASRNREYYNSPLHF. In DNA form, the CDR3 reads TGTGCCAGCAGAAACAGGGAATACTATAATTCACCCCTCCACTTT.

The chain is built from TRBV3-1 (or the pseudogene TRBV3-2) and TRBJ1-2; tentative D call: TRBD1 (5 bases). The CDR3 is made up of 15 amino acids. V gave up 1 base and J gave up 7 bases, with 16 bases separating them. Germline CDR1 is LGHDT and CDR2 is YNNKEL (reference sequence). This CDR3 reads CASSQGASGHLGYTF. In DNA, the CDR3 is TGTGCCAGCAGCCAAGGCGCATCAGGACATCTTGGCTACACCTTC.

The V call is TRBV25-1, the J call TRBJ1-4; 7 nucleotides match TRBD1. The CDR3 has 17 amino acids. Trimming removed 2 bases from V and 10 bases from J; junction bases left unmatched: 16. CDR1 and CDR2 from the germline V gene are MGHDK and SYGVNS. This CDR3 reads CASSERGRGSLRGKLFF. As DNA, the CDR3 is TGTGCCAGCAGTGAAAGGGGCAGGGGGTCCCTTCGGGGAAAACTGTTTTTT. Full variable domain (missing parts from reference TRBV25-1 and TRBJ1-4): EADIYQTPRYLVIGTGKKITLECSQTMGHDKMYWYQQDPGMELHLIHYSYGVNSTEKGDLSSESTVSRIRTEHFPLTLESARPSHTSQYLCASSERGRGSLRGKLFFGSGTQLSVL.

This clone was counted a single time. V usage is TRBV25-1 and J usage is TRBJ2-1; D may be TRBD2 (5 bases). CDR1 and CDR2 (germline): MGHDK, SYGVNS. This CDR3 is built from 15 residues. Trimming removed 8 bases at V and 0 bases at J, with 14 bases between. CDR3 loop: CASRTGRTSYNEQFF. For the CDR3, the DNA is TGTGCCAGCCGAACGGGGAGAACCTCCTACAATGAGCAGTTCTTC.

This chain connects TRBV5-4 to TRBJ2-2, with TRBD1 identical over 9 bases. CDR3 length: 16 residues. In germline, CDR1 is SGHNT, CDR2 YYREEE (reference sequence). J gave up 1 base and V 5 bases, and 6 bases lay outside the gene matches. CDR3 region: CASRKTGGVNTGELFF. CDR3 DNA: TGTGCCAGCAGAAAGACAGGGGGAGTGAACACCGGGGAGCTGTTTTTT.

V and J are TRBV10-3 and TRBJ2-7; 9 bases align to TRBD1. The ends lost 4 bases at V and 5 bases at J; junction bases unmatched: 6. There are 14 residues in the CDR3. Per the germline V gene, CDR1 is ENHRY and CDR2 is SYGVKD. DNA of the CDR3: TGTGCCATCAGTGCCGGGACAGGGAGCCACGAGCAGTACTTC. As protein: CAISAGTGSHEQYF.

The CDR3 nucleotides read TGTGCCATCAGTGGTGACAGGGGGAACACTGAAGCTTTCTTT. It encodes CAISGDRGNTEAFF. The genes are TRBV10-3 and TRBJ1-1; the match to TRBD1 covers 8 bases. Trimming at V came to 4 bases and at J to 1 base, leaving 2 bases not matched to a gene. This CDR3 is 14 amino acids long. Germline V gene lookup returns CDR1 ENHRY and CDR2 SYGVKD.

V usage is TRBV3-1 (or the pseudogene TRBV3-2) and J usage is TRBJ1-1; D is ambiguous. With 3 bases removed from V and 4 bases from J, the gap between germline ends came to 15 bases. The CDR3 covers 15 residues. Germline V gives CDR1 LGHDT, CDR2 YNNKEL (reference sequence). CDR3 nucleotides: TGTGCCAGCAGCCAGATCGGACTTGCGGGCACTGAAGCTTTCTTT. Protein product: CASSQIGLAGTEAFF.

The chain has TRBV7-2 and TRBJ2-3, with D perhaps TRBD1 (5 bases). V shed 1 base and J shed 5 bases, with 13 bases lying between them. Germline V gene data show CDR1 as SGHTA and CDR2 as FQGNSA. The CDR3 totals 15 residues. CDR3 bases: TGTGCCAGCAGCTTAGGCCTCCGTCAGGGAGATACGCAGTATTTT. Translated, it gives CASSLGLRQGDTQYF.

V usage is TRBV27 and J usage is TRBJ1-1, with D perhaps TRBD1 (5 bases). V lost 3 bases, J lost 11 bases, and 13 bases lay in between. The germline gives CDR1 MNHEY, CDR2 SMNVEV (reference sequence). The CDR3 covers 12 residues. The CDR3 region is CASSFEAGRAFF. CDR3 nucleotide sequence: TGTGCCAGCAGTTTTGAGGCAGGGAGGGCTTTCTTT.

The chain joins TRBV5-1 to TRBJ1-4; TRBD1 matches 8 bases. Germline CDR1 reads SGHRS; CDR2 reads YFSETQ. V shed 2 bases, J shed 0 bases, and the junction held 0 bases outside the gene matches. The CDR3 is 15 amino acids. CDR3 coding DNA: TGCGCCAGCAGCTTACAGGGGGCAACTAATGAAAAACTGTTTTTT. Translation gives CASSLQGATNEKLFF.

This clone was counted once. The J gene is TRBJ1-2, the V gene TRBV5-6; 7 bases fit TRBD1. Germline V gene lookup returns CDR1 SGHDT and CDR2 YYEEEE. This CDR3 is built from 14 residues. Trimming removed 2 bases from V and 2 bases from J; junction bases left unmatched: 3. CDR3: CASSLSTGNYGYTF. CDR3 DNA sequence: TGTGCCAGCAGCTTATCGACAGGGAACTATGGCTACACCTTC.

This chain joins TRBV27 and TRBJ2-7, with 7 bases fitting TRBD1. Germline V lookup: CDR1 MNHEY, CDR2 SMNVEV (reference sequence). The CDR3 totals 13 residues. Trimming cost V 3 bases and J 5 bases; bases outside gene matches: 4. CDR3 sequence reads: CASSLDRSHEQYF. Here the CDR3 DNA reads TGTGCCAGCAGTTTGGACAGGTCCCACGAGCAGTACTTC.

V gene TRBV2 combines with J gene TRBJ1-2; D not certain. V shed 7 bases and J shed 4 bases, with 13 bases lying between them. This CDR3 has 13 residues. CDR1 and CDR2 (germline): SNHLY, FYNNEI. Written as DNA, the CDR3 is TGTGCCAGCACAAGGGAGTTTGGCTATGGCTACACCTTC. Amino acid sequence: CASTREFGYGYTF.

The V call is TRBV28, the J call TRBJ1-2, with a possible D match to TRBD1 (6 bases). The ends were cut back, 2 bases at V and 3 bases at J, with 10 bases in the middle. The CDR3 covers 14 residues. The germline CDR1 and CDR2 sequences are MDHEN and SYDVKM. Here the CDR3 reads CASSLGRTDYGYTF. The CDR3 DNA follows: TGTGCCAGCAGTTTAGGTAGGACAGACTATGGCTACACCTTC.

The J gene is TRBJ1-3, the V gene TRBV30; D ambiguous. This CDR3 contains 12 residues. V dropped 0 bases and J dropped 5 bases, with 5 bases sitting between them. Germline V gene sequence: CDR1 GTSNPN, CDR2 SVGIG (reference sequence). CDR3: CAWSVLRNTIYF. Here the CDR3 DNA reads TGTGCCTGGAGTGTACTAAGAAACACCATATATTTT.

This chain uses TRBV9 with TRBJ1-2, with TRBD1 as a possible D gene (5 bases). From germline, CDR1 is SGDLS and CDR2 YYNGEE. V lost 0 bases to trimming and J lost 2 bases, with 11 bases between them. This CDR3 region has 15 residues. CDR3 residues: CASSVDTSGNYGYTF. The DNA for the CDR3 is TGTGCCAGCAGCGTAGACACGTCAGGGAACTATGGCTACACCTTC.